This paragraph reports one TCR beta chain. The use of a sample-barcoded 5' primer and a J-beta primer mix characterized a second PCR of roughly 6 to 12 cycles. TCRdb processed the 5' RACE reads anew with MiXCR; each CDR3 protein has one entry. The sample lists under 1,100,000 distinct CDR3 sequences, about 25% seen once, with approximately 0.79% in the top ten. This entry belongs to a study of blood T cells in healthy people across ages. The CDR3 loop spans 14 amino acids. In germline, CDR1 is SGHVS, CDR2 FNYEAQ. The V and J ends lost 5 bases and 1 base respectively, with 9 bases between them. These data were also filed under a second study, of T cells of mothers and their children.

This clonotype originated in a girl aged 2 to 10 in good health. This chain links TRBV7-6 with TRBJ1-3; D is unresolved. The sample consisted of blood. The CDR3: CASSAEESGNTIYF. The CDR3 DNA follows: TGTGCCAGCAGCGCCGAGGAATCTGGAAACACCATATATTTT.